The 32 T cell receptor beta chains below all came from one sample that was sequenced in a study of cytomegalovirus exposure and HLA in healthy donors. The PCR was carried out with 60 Vbeta primers and 13 Jbeta primers. TCRdb's copy holds only in-frame clones and misses some; the assay was immunoSEQ multiplex PCR. This table holds about 160,000 clones, about four fifths found once. The sample was PBMCs. The receptors shown here come from a male donor in good health and CMV-seronegative.

V usage is TRBV29-1 and J usage is TRBJ1-1, with TRBD1 matching 8 bases. The CDR3 extends over 15 amino acids. Germline V gene data show CDR1 as SQVTM and CDR2 as ANQGSEA. The J segment lost 0 bases and the V segment lost 7 bases, leaving 10 bases of the junction unmatched. CDR3 residues: CSASSQGAMNTEAFF. CDR3 bases: TGCAGCGCCTCCTCGCAGGGGGCGATGAACACTGAAGCTTTCTTT.

The chain recombines TRBV6-5 with TRBJ1-6, with D possibly being TRBD1 (5 bases). V dropped 5 bases and J dropped 13 bases, with 15 bases sitting between them. Per the germline V gene, CDR1 is MNHEY and CDR2 is SVGAGI. The CDR3 sequence is 13 residues long. Written as DNA, the CDR3 is TGTGCCAGCAGTCGGGCTGGCGGGGGGCCCCTCCACTTT. Translating it yields CASSRAGGGPLHF.

This chain connects TRBV18 to TRBJ1-6, with TRBD1 matching 11 bases. The CDR3 consists of 15 residues. V gave up 3 bases and J gave up 7 bases; unmatched junction bases: 2. The germline V gene has CDR1 KGHSH and CDR2 LQKENI. Written as DNA, the CDR3 is TGTGCCAGCTCACCTAGGACAGGGGGCAATTCACCCCTCCACTTT. Its translation is CASSPRTGGNSPLHF.

The genes are TRBV5-1 and TRBJ1-1; D ambiguous. Germline-derived CDR1 and CDR2 are SGHRS and YFSETQ. The CDR3 sequence is 15 residues long. V lost 0 bases to trimming and J lost 3 bases, with 12 bases between them. The CDR3 sequence is CASSLGHTDDTEAFF. CDR3 nucleotides: TGCGCCAGCAGCTTGGGACACACAGATGACACTGAAGCTTTCTTT.

CDR3 loop: CASTFGLAGGKNTGELFF. The CDR3 coding sequence is TGCGCCAGCACCTTCGGACTAGCGGGGGGGAAGAACACCGGGGAGCTGTTTTTT. The genes are TRBV5-1 and TRBJ2-2, with 15 positions matching TRBD2. This CDR3 comprises 18 residues. Germline CDR1 reads SGHRS; CDR2 reads YFSETQ. With V trimmed by 6 bases and J by 1 base, 7 bases remained unmatched.

V and J are TRBV6-4 and TRBJ2-7; 10 nucleotides agree with TRBD1. The CDR3 spans 17 residues. The V gene's germline CDR1 is MRHNA and CDR2 SNTAGT. J gave up 4 bases and V 2 bases, and 11 bases lay outside the gene matches. In DNA, the CDR3 is TGTGCCAGCAGTGACACAGACCGGGACAGGGGAGCTTACGAGCAGTACTTC. This translates into CASSDTDRDRGAYEQYF.

This clone was seen more than once but under ten times. V is TRBV27 and J is TRBJ1-1; no definite D call. Germline assignment: CDR1 MNHEY and CDR2 SMNVEV (reference sequence). The V gene lost 0 bases and the J gene lost 1 base, with 3 bases spanning the gap. The CDR3 spans 13 residues. CDR3 protein: CASSLSRNTEAFF. The CDR3 nucleotides read TGTGCCAGCAGTTTATCGAGGAACACTGAAGCTTTCTTT.

The chain combines TRBV6-1 with TRBJ2-5; 7 nucleotides match TRBD1. The last part of the DNA fits TRBJ2-7 better; the J call may be wrong. Germline CDR1 and CDR2: MNHNS and SASEGT. This CDR3 has 17 residues. This CDR3 reads CASSEAKVPGQAYEQYF. The CDR3 region has the DNA TGTGCCAGCAGTGAAGCGAAAGTCCCAGGACAGGCCTACGAGCAGTACTTC.

V and J are TRBV21-1 and TRBJ2-3; TRBD2, the D gene given by the table, was not confirmed from the DNA. TRBV21-1 is a documented pseudogene. The CDR3 consists of 15 residues. The CDR3 DNA reads as TGTGCCAGCAGCAAGCGGGAACGCTCCACAGATACGCAGTATTTT. Residues: CASSKRERSTDTQYF.

The chain links TRBV7-3 to TRBJ2-3, with 13 bases lining up with TRBD2. Germline CDR1 reads SGHTA; CDR2 reads FQGTGA. Unmatched junction bases numbered 2, after V lost 5 bases and J lost 3 bases. The length of the CDR3 is 15 residues. The CDR3 loop is CASSGLAGVTDTQYF. The CDR3 DNA is TGTGCCAGCAGCGGACTAGCGGGAGTTACAGATACGCAGTATTTT.

This clone was recorded only once. The chain is built from TRBV7-2 and TRBJ2-1, with D perhaps matching TRBD1 (5 bases). The CDR3 totals 15 residues. The ends were cut back, 5 bases at V and 6 bases at J, with 17 bases in the middle. Germline V CDR1 and CDR2: SGHTA, FQGNSA. This CDR3 reads CASSPRPQGTNEQFF. The CDR3 region has the DNA TGTGCCAGCAGCCCCAGGCCGCAGGGTACCAATGAGCAGTTCTTC. The full variable domain, completed using reference TRBV7-2 and TRBJ2-1, is GAGVSQSPSNKVTEKGKDVELRCDPISGHTALYWYRQSLGQGLEFLIYFQGNSAPDKSGLPSDRFSAERTGGSVSTLTIQRTQQEDSAVYLCASSPRPQGTNEQFFGPGTRLTVL.

The chain links TRBV5-8 to TRBJ2-5; 7 bases agree with TRBD1. The CDR3 is 14 residues long. Unmatched junction bases numbered 7, after V lost 4 bases and J lost 4 bases. The germline V gene has CDR1 SGHTS and CDR2 YDEGEE. The chain's CDR3 is CASSGNRGTETQYF. The CDR3 region has the DNA TGTGCCAGCAGCGGGAACAGGGGAACAGAGACCCAGTACTTC. Looking up the rest from reference TRBV5-8 and TRBJ2-5 gives the full variable domain: EAGVTQSPTHLIKTRGQQATLRCSPISGHTSVYWYQQALGLGLQFLLWYDEGEERNRGNFPPRFSGRQFPNYSSELNVNALELEDSALYLCASSGNRGTETQYFGPGTRLLVL.

The gene calls are TRBV7-6 and TRBJ2-1; TRBD1 matches 9 bases. This CDR3 comprises 15 residues. Germline-derived CDR1 and CDR2 are SGHVS and FNYEAQ. V trimming: 3 bases; J trimming: 9 bases; junction bases outside the gene matches: 9. The CDR3 loop reads CASSFRDRDLGEQFF. The CDR3, as DNA: TGTGCCAGCAGCTTCCGGGACAGGGATCTGGGTGAGCAGTTCTTC.

This clone has just a few counts. The rearrangement joins TRBV5-1 to TRBJ1-1, with 9 bases matching TRBD1. The CDR3 is 17 amino acids. Germline lookup yields CDR1 SGHRS and CDR2 YFSETQ. With V trimmed by 1 base and J by 3 bases, 10 bases remained unmatched. CDR3 nucleotide sequence: TGCGCCAGCAGCTTGTCCCGGGACAGGGTTGGCGACACTGAAGCTTTCTTT. Protein sequence: CASSLSRDRVGDTEAFF.

This chain uses TRBV27 with TRBJ2-7, with 7 bases lining up with TRBD1. Trimming took 7 bases from V and 5 from J; bases not matched to a gene: 20. The CDR3 consists of 17 residues. Per germline, CDR1 MNHEY and CDR2 SMNVEV (reference sequence). The CDR3: CASILHGRDRRPDEQYF. CDR3 nucleotides: TGTGCCAGCATCCTTCATGGTAGGGACAGACGTCCCGACGAGCAGTACTTC.

The rearrangement joins TRBV29-1 to TRBJ2-3, with a tentative D call TRBD1 (5 bases). Trimming pared 8 bases from V and 0 bases from J, leaving 21 bases between. The CDR3 contains 16 residues. Germline V gene data show CDR1 as SQVTM and CDR2 as ANQGSEA. The CDR3 spells CSPPPPQGGSTDTQYF. The CDR3 DNA follows: TGCAGCCCCCCGCCCCCGCAGGGTGGAAGCACAGATACGCAGTATTTT.

A word on this clone: Relative to the germline gene, one junction end is altered; a read error may explain this. V usage is TRBV7-9 and J usage is TRBJ1-1; D is undetermined. This CDR3 is built from 12 residues. The V gene's germline CDR1 is SEHNR and CDR2 FQNEAQ (reference sequence). As DNA, the CDR3 is TGTTCCAGCAGCCCCTGGAGCACTGAAGCTTTCTTT. As protein: CSSSPWSTEAFF.

Comments on this clone: One end of the junction fails to match germline, which may point to a read error. The genes are TRBV7-9 and TRBJ2-1; TRBD2 aligns across 14 bases. Germline V gene sequence: CDR1 SEHNR, CDR2 FQNEAQ (reference sequence). The CDR3 is made up of 16 amino acids. CDR3 loop: CSSSAGLAGVWNEQFF. Written as DNA, the CDR3 is TGTTCCAGCAGCGCGGGACTAGCGGGAGTGTGGAATGAGCAGTTCTTC.

This clone has more than one count but fewer than ten. J is TRBJ2-7 and V is TRBV9; 10 bases are shared with TRBD1. The CDR3 totals 14 residues. CDR1 is SGDLS and CDR2 is YYNGEE in the germline V gene. The junction had 8 bases not matched to a gene; V was cut back by 4 bases and J by 7 bases. The CDR3 here is CASSPGQGFQEQYF. Written as DNA, the CDR3 is TGTGCCAGCAGCCCGGGACAGGGGTTCCAGGAGCAGTACTTC.

The chain uses TRBV7-2 and TRBJ2-7; tentative D call: TRBD1 (6 bases). This CDR3 contains 15 residues. Germline lookup yields CDR1 SGHTA and CDR2 FQGNSA. V lost 5 bases and J 0 bases, leaving 14 bases between the germline ends. CDR3 nucleotides: TGTGCCAGCAGCCGAGGGACAACAAGCTCCTACGAGCAGTACTTC. Its translation: CASSRGTTSSYEQYF. The variable domain in full, completed from reference TRBV7-2 and TRBJ2-7, reads GAGVSQSPSNKVTEKGKDVELRCDPISGHTALYWYRQSLGQGLEFLIYFQGNSAPDKSGLPSDRFSAERTGGSVSTLTIQRTQQEDSAVYLCASSRGTTSSYEQYFGPGTRLTVT.

The chain combines TRBV28 with TRBJ2-5; a weak D match, TRBD2 (7 bases). Per germline, CDR1 MDHEN and CDR2 SYDVKM. This CDR3 contains 13 residues. V gave up 5 bases and J gave up 5 bases, with 12 bases separating them. The CDR3 sequence is CASSGGGLETQYF. The CDR3 DNA follows: TGTGCCAGCAGTGGCGGGGGCCTGGAGACCCAGTACTTC.

This clone occurred once. This rearrangement joins TRBV5-1 to TRBJ1-6; 7 nucleotides align to TRBD1. The CDR3 is 18 amino acids. Germline V gene data show CDR1 as SGHRS and CDR2 as YFSETQ. V lost 4 bases to trimming and J lost 3 bases; unmatched junction nucleotides: 13. The CDR3 protein is CASSLGQDPLLYNSPLHF. DNA for the CDR3: TGCGCCAGCAGCCTCGGACAGGACCCCTTGCTCTATAATTCACCCCTCCACTTT.

J is TRBJ2-1 and V is TRBV7-3; 15 positions agree with TRBD2. The CDR3 consists of 16 residues. The V and J ends lost 2 bases and 9 bases, in that order; junction bases with no gene match: 5. In germline, CDR1 is SGHTA, CDR2 FQGTGA. CDR3: CASSLAGLAGGFEQFF. For the CDR3, the DNA is TGTGCCAGCAGCTTAGCGGGACTAGCGGGGGGTTTTGAGCAGTTCTTC. The full variable domain, completed using reference TRBV7-3 and TRBJ2-1, is GAGVSQTPSNKVTEKGKYVELRCDPISGHTALYWYRQSLGQGPEFLIYFQGTGAADDSGLPNDRFFAVRPEGSVSTLKIQRTERGDSAVYLCASSLAGLAGGFEQFFGPGTRLTVL.

The chain employs TRBV28 and TRBJ2-7; TRBD2 agrees at 7 bases. The CDR3 loop spans 14 amino acids. V gave up 5 bases and J gave up 0 bases; unmatched junction bases: 4. Germline CDR1 reads MDHEN; CDR2 reads SYDVKM. The chain's CDR3 is CASSPQRGSYEQYF. The CDR3 nucleotides read TGTGCCAGCAGTCCCCAGCGGGGCTCCTACGAGCAGTACTTC.

The chain combines TRBV9 with TRBJ1-1, with unresolved D. This CDR3 is built from 13 residues. V was shortened by 1 base and J by 3 bases, with 7 bases between the two germline ends. Germline lookup yields CDR1 SGDLS and CDR2 YYNGEE. Here the CDR3 reads CASSVSLDTEAFF. The CDR3 DNA reads as TGTGCCAGCAGCGTATCTCTAGACACTGAAGCTTTCTTT. The whole variable domain, remainder taken from reference TRBV9 and TRBJ1-1, is DSGVTQTPKHLITATGQRVTLRCSPRSGDLSVYWYQQSLDQGLQFLIQYYNGEERAKGNILERFSAQQFPDLHSELNLSSLELGDSALYFCASSVSLDTEAFFGQGTRLTVV.

The chain recombines TRBV2 with TRBJ1-1; TRBD1 is a possible D gene (6 bases). CDR1 is SNHLY and CDR2 is FYNNEI in the germline V gene. V lost 4 bases and J lost 4, with 16 bases in between. This CDR3 spans 15 amino acids. The CDR3 DNA sequence: TGTGCCAGCAGTGGAACAGGGCTGGAGATCACTGAAGCTTTCTTT. This gives the protein CASSGTGLEITEAFF. Full variable domain (missing parts from reference TRBV2 and TRBJ1-1): EPEVTQTPSHQVTQMGQEVILRCVPISNHLYFYWYRQILGQKVEFLVSFYNNEISEKSEIFDDQFSVERPDGSNFTLKIRSTKLEDSAMYFCASSGTGLEITEAFFGQGTRLTVV.

The chain uses TRBV2 and TRBJ2-6; no clear D gene. The CDR3 has 14 residues. In germline, CDR1 is SNHLY, CDR2 FYNNEI. V was trimmed by 6 bases and J by 1 base, leaving 7 bases between them. CDR3 DNA sequence: TGTGCCAGCAGCCGTTATTCTGGGGCCAACGTCCTGACTTTC. This translates into CASSRYSGANVLTF.

V and J are TRBV6-5 and TRBJ1-2; the D is unclear. V lost 0 bases and J lost 6, with 11 bases in between. CDR1 is MNHEY and CDR2 is SVGAGI in the germline V gene. The CDR3 contains 14 residues. The CDR3 DNA reads as TGTGCCAGCAGTTACTCATCGGTTCTCAATGGCTACACCTTC. Translating gives CASSYSSVLNGYTF.

V gene TRBV21-1 combines with J gene TRBJ2-1; the table calls TRBD2, which could not be checked here. TRBV21-1 is classified as a pseudogene. The CDR3 is 13 amino acids. The CDR3 DNA reads as TGTGGGCATATCGCGGGAGAGAACAATGAGCAGTTCTTC. Translation gives CGHIAGENNEQFF.

This chain joins TRBV11-2 and TRBJ2-3; 9 bases agree with TRBD1. The CDR3 covers 16 residues. Germline loops: CDR1 SGHAT, CDR2 FQNNGV. V shed 1 base and J 4 bases; nucleotides not matched to a gene: 6. The CDR3 sequence is CASSLGGGTGSDTQYF. CDR3 sequence (DNA): TGTGCCAGCAGCTTAGGAGGGGGGACAGGGTCAGATACGCAGTATTTT.

The gene calls are TRBV5-1 and TRBJ1-5; no definite D call. Between the trimmed V and J ends, which lost 5 bases and 0 bases, there was a span of 6 bases. The CDR3 has 13 residues. Germline V CDR1 and CDR2: SGHRS, YFSETQ. The CDR3 bases are TGCGCCAGCAGGCACTCTAGCAATCAGCCCCAGCATTTT. Translation: CASRHSSNQPQHF.

This clone was detected only a few times. V usage is TRBV7-6 and J usage is TRBJ2-1; 11 bases agree with TRBD1. The germline CDR1 and CDR2 sequences are SGHVS and FNYEAQ. The J segment lost 10 bases and the V segment lost 5 bases, leaving 4 bases of the junction unmatched. The CDR3 has 13 amino acids. In DNA form, the CDR3 reads TGTGCCAGCAGCCGGACAGGGGGCAAAGAGCAGTTCTTC. It is translated as CASSRTGGKEQFF.